Each of the 32 T cell receptor beta chains below was sequenced from the same sample in a study of shared clonotypes between healthy human individuals. The method was immunoSEQ multiplex PCR; TCRdb's version includes in-frame clones alone and lacks a portion of them. This sample has about 470,000 clones; roughly 83% occur once, and the top ten carry roughly an eighth. Sample: PBMCs. The receptors originated from a woman aged 40 to 50 in good health. Some clones in this sample may be carry-over from other donors' samples.

CDR3 bases: TGTGCCAGCAGCTTAGGACTAGCGGGAGGGCTCACAGATACGCAGTATTTT. Its translation: CASSLGLAGGLTDTQYF. The chain employs TRBV7-2 and TRBJ2-3; 14 nucleotides agree with TRBD2. The CDR3 contains 17 residues. In germline, CDR1 is SGHTA, CDR2 FQGNSA. With V trimmed by 1 base and J by 2 bases, 2 bases remained unmatched.

This chain uses TRBV29-1 with TRBJ2-7; D is ambiguous. The CDR3 is made up of 13 amino acids. Germline loops: CDR1 SQVTM, CDR2 ANQGSEA. V lost 4 bases and J 7 bases, leaving 17 bases between the germline ends. The CDR3 DNA reads as TGCAGCGTTGGACAAGGCAGTATCTGGGAGCAGTACTTC. Translation gives CSVGQGSIWEQYF.

The chain employs TRBV9 and TRBJ1-4, with 9 bases aligning to TRBD1. CDR3 length equals 15 residues. CDR1 and CDR2 from the germline V gene are SGDLS and YYNGEE. Germline trimming cut 4 bases from V and 6 bases from J; bases unmatched to any gene: 7. In DNA, the CDR3 is TGTGCCAGCAGCCTACTGGGACAGGGATATGAAAAACTGTTTTTT. Translating gives CASSLLGQGYEKLFF.

The chain links TRBV29-1 to TRBJ2-1; tentative D call: TRBD2 (6 bases). The CDR3 totals 12 residues. CDR1 SQVTM and CDR2 ANQGSEA come from the germline V gene. V shed 3 bases and J shed 4 bases, with 7 bases lying between them. The CDR3 sequence: CSVEGLYNEQFF. As DNA, the CDR3 is TGCAGCGTTGAGGGACTTTACAATGAGCAGTTCTTC.

This clone was counted once. This chain connects TRBV7-9 to TRBJ2-1; TRBD2 matches 8 bases. The CDR3 spans 16 residues. V dropped 2 bases and J dropped 4; count of bases not matched to a gene: 7. Germline CDR1 reads SEHNR; CDR2 reads FQNEAQ (reference sequence). The CDR3 sequence is CASSLNPSGLYNEQFF. CDR3 nucleotide sequence: TGTGCCAGCAGCTTAAACCCTAGCGGGCTATACAATGAGCAGTTCTTC.

This clone was seen at least ten times. The rearrangement links TRBV6-1 to TRBJ1-1; possibly TRBD1 for D (6 bases). CDR1 and CDR2 from the germline V gene are MNHNS and SASEGT. This CDR3 region has 15 residues. Trimming pared 4 bases from V and 5 bases from J, leaving 17 bases between. CDR3 DNA sequence: TGTGCCAGCAGTGTTGGGATGACAGGTTCGACTGAAGCTTTCTTT. It translates to CASSVGMTGSTEAFF.

The sample holds a few counts of this clone. The chain combines TRBV20-1 with TRBJ1-5; unclear D gene. The CDR3 consists of 11 residues. Trimming left V 3 bases short and J 9 bases short, with 9 bases between. In germline, CDR1 is DFQATT, CDR2 SNEGSKA (reference sequence). CDR3 nucleotides: TGCAGTGCTAGGGGAATTATGCCCCAGCATTTT. Amino acid sequence: CSARGIMPQHF.

Remarks on this clone: Sequence at one end of the junction differs from germline and may be a read error. The rearrangement joins TRBV5-1 to TRBJ2-4; either TRBD1 or TRBD2 may supply D (6 bases each). CDR1 SGHRS and CDR2 YFSETQ come from the germline V gene. The CDR3 has 15 residues. In DNA form, the CDR3 reads TGCGCCGGCAGCCTTGGGGGGCTAGCCAAAAACATTCAGTACTTC. It specifies CAGSLGGLAKNIQYF.

The rearrangement uses TRBV14 and TRBJ2-7; 7 bases fit TRBD1. This CDR3 contains 15 residues. Losses at the gene ends were 5 bases for V and 5 bases for J; bases not matched to a gene: 12. Per the germline V gene, CDR1 is SGHDN and CDR2 is FVKESK. For the CDR3, the DNA is TGTGCCAGCAGCAAATCGACCGGGACAGCGCACGAGCAGTACTTC. Translated: CASSKSTGTAHEQYF.

V is TRBV6-4 and J is TRBJ2-1; D unclear. V was trimmed by 0 bases and J by 6 bases, leaving 12 bases between them. The V gene's germline CDR1 is MRHNA and CDR2 SNTAGT. This CDR3 has 15 residues. The CDR3 region has the DNA TGTGCCAGCAGTGACTCGACTTTTGACATCAATGAGCAGTTCTTC. Translating it yields CASSDSTFDINEQFF.

The chain has TRBV28 and TRBJ2-5, with D perhaps matching TRBD1 (6 bases). The germline gives CDR1 MDHEN, CDR2 SYDVKM. This CDR3 spans 14 amino acids. V was pared by 6 bases and J by 0 bases, with 11 bases between. The CDR3 DNA reads TGTGCCAGCAGGTATACAGGGAACCAAGAGACCCAGTACTTC. It encodes CASRYTGNQETQYF. Variable domain in full (rest from reference TRBV28 and TRBJ2-5): DVKVTQSSRYLVKRTGEKVFLECVQDMDHENMFWYRQDPGLGLRLIYFSYDVKMKEKGDIPEGYSVSREKKERFSLILESASTNQTSMYLCASRYTGNQETQYFGPGTRLLVL.

The rearrangement uses TRBV2 and TRBJ1-2; possible D gene TRBD1, 6 bases. Germline assignment: CDR1 SNHLY and CDR2 FYNNEI. This CDR3 is built from 14 residues. Trimming left V 8 bases short and J 0 bases short, with 13 bases between. The DNA for the CDR3 is TGTGCCAGCTCCCCAGGGGCTTCTAACTATGGCTACACCTTC. It is translated as CASSPGASNYGYTF. Full variable domain (rest looked up from reference TRBV2 and TRBJ1-2): EPEVTQTPSHQVTQMGQEVILRCVPISNHLYFYWYRQILGQKVEFLVSFYNNEISEKSEIFDDQFSVERPDGSNFTLKIRSTKLEDSAMYFCASSPGASNYGYTFGSGTRLTVV.

The V call is TRBV7-9, the J call TRBJ1-6; D gene uncertain. CDR3 size: 14 residues. Trimming shortened V by 3 bases and J by 8 bases, and 11 bases separated the two germline ends. The germline V gene has CDR1 SEHNR and CDR2 FQNEAQ (reference sequence). CDR3 bases: TGTGCCAGCAGCTTTCCCTTTTTAGATTCACCCCTCCACTTT. This encodes CASSFPFLDSPLHF. Full variable domain (rest looked up from reference TRBV7-9 and TRBJ1-6): DTGVSQNPRHKITKRGQNVTFRCDPISEHNRLYWYRQTLGQGPEFLTYFQNEAQLEKSRLLSDRFSAERPKGSFSTLEIQRTEQGDSAMYLCASSFPFLDSPLHFGNGTRLTVT.

This clone has just one count. The chain joins TRBV6-5 to TRBJ2-7, with 7 bases that match TRBD1. V lost 4 bases to trimming and J lost 4 bases; unmatched junction nucleotides: 4. Per germline, CDR1 MNHEY and CDR2 SVGAGI. The CDR3 extends over 13 amino acids. CDR3 coding DNA: TGTGCCAGCAGTTGGGGGACAGCATACGAGCAGTACTTC. Amino acids: CASSWGTAYEQYF.

The chain employs TRBV30 and TRBJ1-6; possible D gene TRBD1, 6 bases. Germline V gene sequence: CDR1 GTSNPN, CDR2 SVGIG (reference sequence). V was clipped by 3 bases and J by 2 bases, with 14 bases between them. The CDR3 totals 16 residues. As DNA, the CDR3 is TGTGCCTGGAGCGTCCTTGGGGGCGCCTATAATTCACCCCTCCACTTT. Translating it yields CAWSVLGGAYNSPLHF.

Written as DNA, the CDR3 is TGTGCCAGCGCTAGCGGGAAGATCGATGAGCAGTTCTTC. Translation: CASASGKIDEQFF. The chain uses TRBV27 and TRBJ2-1; 9 bases align to TRBD2. Looked up from germline, CDR1 is MNHEY and CDR2 is SMNVEV (reference sequence). The CDR3 sequence is 13 residues long. Unmatched junction bases numbered 7, after V lost 8 bases and J lost 8 bases.

The chain carries TRBV11-2 and TRBJ1-5, with unresolved D. CDR3 size: 13 residues. Germline values: CDR1 SGHAT, CDR2 FQNNGV. V was shortened by 3 bases and J by 7 bases, with 10 bases between the two germline ends. The CDR3 DNA reads as TGTGCCAGCAGCTTTCGGGCCGGACAGCCCCAGCATTTT. Protein: CASSFRAGQPQHF.

This chain uses TRBV5-1 with TRBJ2-3, with TRBD2 matching 9 bases. Germline lookup yields CDR1 SGHRS and CDR2 YFSETQ. The CDR3 has 16 amino acids. V shed 0 bases and J 7 bases; nucleotides not matched to a gene: 9. CDR3 residues: CASSLGVSGSGNTQYF. CDR3 DNA: TGCGCCAGCAGCTTGGGAGTTAGCGGGAGCGGAAATACGCAGTATTTT.

The chain combines TRBV30 with TRBJ1-5, with D hard to call. The CDR3 has 14 residues. Trimming took off 1 base at V and 0 bases at J, with 7 bases between the two ends. Germline CDR1 and CDR2: GTSNPN and SVGIG (reference sequence). The CDR3 spells CAWSETASNQPQHF. In DNA, the CDR3 is TGTGCCTGGAGTGAAACAGCTAGCAATCAGCCCCAGCATTTT.

In DNA, the CDR3 is TGTGCCAGCAGTTTAGGTGGGGCCCACTACGAGCAGTACTTC. Translating it yields CASSLGGAHYEQYF. The chain has TRBV28 and TRBJ2-7; a weak D match, TRBD1 (5 bases). The CDR3 sequence is 14 residues long. Germline lookup yields CDR1 MDHEN and CDR2 SYDVKM. The V end lost 2 bases, the J end lost 3 bases, and 11 bases lay between the germline ends.

The rearrangement uses TRBV5-1 and TRBJ1-4; D is perhaps TRBD1 (5 bases). CDR3 length equals 16 residues. V gave up 4 bases and J gave up 2 bases, with 15 bases separating them. Germline loops: CDR1 SGHRS, CDR2 YFSETQ. CDR3 nucleotides: TGCGCCAGCAGCCCTGATGGGGACCCGACTAATGAAAAACTGTTTTTT. Protein: CASSPDGDPTNEKLFF.

As concerns this clone: Distinct nucleotide sequences in the sample also encode this CDR3. The rearrangement uses TRBV5-1 and TRBJ2-2; 7 nucleotides align to TRBD1. The trim removed 0 bases at V and 0 bases at J, leaving 2 bases unmatched. This CDR3 is 16 amino acids long. Germline V gene lookup returns CDR1 SGHRS and CDR2 YFSETQ. The CDR3 loop reads CASSLVGTANTGELFF. The DNA for the CDR3 is TGCGCCAGCAGCTTGGTTGGGACAGCGAACACCGGGGAGCTGTTTTTT.

J is TRBJ2-7 and V is TRBV7-2; 10 positions match TRBD2. CDR1 and CDR2 from the germline V gene are SGHTA and FQGNSA. With 1 base clipped from V and 5 bases from J, the junction kept 5 bases outside the gene matches. The CDR3 contains 15 residues. CDR3 nucleotide sequence: TGTGCCAGCAGCTTAGTGGCTAGCGGGAGCGACGAGCAGTACTTC. It codes for CASSLVASGSDEQYF.

The chain carries TRBV6-5 and TRBJ2-7; the D is unclear. With 6 bases removed from V and 2 bases from J, the gap between germline ends came to 14 bases. Germline V CDR1 and CDR2: MNHEY, SVGAGI. This CDR3 is 14 amino acids long. In DNA, the CDR3 is TGTGCCAGCAGGTCGCCGGGCACCACCTACGAGCAGTACTTC. Translated: CASRSPGTTYEQYF.

The chain uses TRBV7-2 and TRBJ2-2; the D is unclear. V gave up 1 base and J gave up 3 bases, with 3 bases separating them. The CDR3 contains 13 residues. Germline lookup yields CDR1 SGHTA and CDR2 FQGNSA. The CDR3 region has the DNA TGTGCCAGCAGCTTAGTGCACACCGGGGAGCTGTTTTTT. Translation: CASSLVHTGELFF.

J is TRBJ1-1 and V is TRBV5-1; D is ambiguous. CDR3 size: 14 residues. Germline V lookup: CDR1 SGHRS, CDR2 YFSETQ. The V and J ends lost 2 bases and 0 bases respectively, with 8 bases between them. The CDR3: CASSFGEMNTEAFF. The CDR3 DNA follows: TGCGCCAGCAGCTTTGGAGAAATGAACACTGAAGCTTTCTTT. The whole variable domain, remainder taken from reference TRBV5-1 and TRBJ1-1, is KAGVTQTPRYLIKTRGQQVTLSCSPISGHRSVSWYQQTPGQGLQFLFEYFSETQRNKGNFPGRFSGRQFSNSRSEMNVSTLELGDSALYLCASSFGEMNTEAFFGQGTRLTVV.

Ten or more counts support this clone. This chain joins TRBV27 and TRBJ2-7; 10 nucleotides agree with TRBD2. Germline CDR1 is MNHEY and CDR2 is SMNVEV (reference sequence). V lost 6 bases to trimming and J lost 5 bases; unmatched junction nucleotides: 13. The CDR3 sequence is 16 residues long. CDR3 coding DNA: TGTGCCAGCAGCACTTACACGGGACTAGCGATGAACGAGCAGTACTTC. This sequence encodes CASSTYTGLAMNEQYF.

This rearrangement joins TRBV13 to TRBJ2-3; weak D call: TRBD2 (6 bases). The CDR3 totals 14 residues. The ends were cut back, 5 bases at V and 4 bases at J, with 13 bases in the middle. Per germline, CDR1 PRHDT and CDR2 FYEKMQ (reference sequence). The CDR3 sequence: CASSNGGISDTQYF. CDR3 coding DNA: TGTGCCAGCAGCAACGGAGGGATCTCAGATACGCAGTATTTT.

The chain links TRBV25-1 to TRBJ2-7; D is possibly TRBD1 (5 bases). CDR3 length: 12 residues. V shed 4 bases and J shed 6 bases, with 10 bases lying between them. Germline CDR1 MGHDK, CDR2 SYGVNS. The DNA for the CDR3 is TGTGCCAGCAGTGGACAGCTTTCCGAGCAGTACTTC. It codes for CASSGQLSEQYF.

The chain joins TRBV6-5 to TRBJ2-1; perhaps TRBD2 as D (6 bases). The CDR3 sequence is 14 residues long. The ends were cut back, 6 bases at V and 8 bases at J, with 17 bases in the middle. Germline V lookup: CDR1 MNHEY, CDR2 SVGAGI. The CDR3 protein is CASSPRTTRDEQFF. CDR3 sequence (DNA): TGTGCCAGCAGCCCCAGGACTACCCGGGATGAGCAGTTCTTC.

This clone was recorded a few times. The chain carries TRBV4-1 and TRBJ1-5; D is undetermined. V was shortened by 0 bases and J by 7 bases, with 13 bases between the two germline ends. Per the germline V gene, CDR1 is MGHRA and CDR2 is YSYEKL. CDR3 length: 15 amino acids. The CDR3 bases are TGCGCCAGCAGCCAAGATTTTAACAGCTGGCAGCCCCAGCATTTT. Translating gives CASSQDFNSWQPQHF.

The V call is TRBV2, the J call TRBJ2-3; 11 nucleotides line up with TRBD2. Germline-derived CDR1 and CDR2 are SNHLY and FYNNEI. The CDR3 sequence is 16 residues long. V lost 2 bases, J lost 0 bases, and 1 base stayed unmatched. CDR3 amino acids: CASSELAGGSTDTQYF. Here the CDR3 DNA reads TGTGCCAGCAGTGAACTAGCGGGGGGTAGCACAGATACGCAGTATTTT.